This T cell receptor (beta chain) is drawn from a study of blood T cell repertoires in COVID-19. Across the study: Samples of COVID-19 (acute and convalescent) were obtained from the United States, Italy and Spain. T cells, B-cell-depleted T cells, or PBMCs provided the cDNA or gDNA that served as material.

Authors' processing steps: Reference gene primer amplification gave nucleated cell count estimates. Measured with immunoSEQ multiplex PCR; TCRdb has only the in-frame clones, and not every one. That table gives V, J and clone size, and the DNA gave D and trimming. The sample lists fewer than 50,000 clones, 75% to 85% seen once, with 27% in the top ten. The CDR3 length is 16 residues. The V end lost 1 base, the J end lost 3 bases, and 13 bases lay between the germline ends. The germline V gene encodes CDR1 LNHNV and CDR2 YYDKDF (reference sequence). The origin of this receptor is an elderly man with acute or convalescent COVID-19. The chain combines TRBV15 with TRBJ2-1, with D possibly being TRBD2 (6 bases). The material sequenced was peripheral blood. The CDR3 sequence: CATSRGSSGYYNEQFF. The CDR3 DNA reads TGTGCCACCAGCAGAGGATCCAGCGGGTACTACAATGAGCAGTTCTTC.